This entry lists 30 T cell receptor beta chains sequenced from one sample in a study of regulatory and conventional T cells in RAG deficiency. Assay: immunoSEQ multiplex PCR; the TCRdb copy retains only in-frame clones and omits some. The table records approximately 8,500 clones, approximately 80% of them present only once. Another study also made use of these data, one on regulatory T cells. That study reports: The primer mix had 52 TRBV and 13 TRBJ primers.

Sample: CD8+ T cells sorted from blood. Receptors originate from a human donor in good health.

The J gene is TRBJ2-7, the V gene TRBV4-1; D is unresolved. The CDR3 extends over 14 amino acids. The germline V gene has CDR1 MGHRA and CDR2 YSYEKL. The V end was cut by 4 bases, the J end by 5 bases, with 15 bases between. In DNA, the CDR3 is TGCGCCAGCAGCCCGGCAGGTTGGGAAGACGAGCAGTACTTC. This sequence encodes CASSPAGWEDEQYF.

This clone was detected a few times. The J gene is TRBJ2-7, the V gene TRBV7-6; no clear D gene. The length of the CDR3 is 13 residues. Germline V gene sequence: CDR1 SGHVS, CDR2 FNYEAQ. Trimming pared 5 bases from V and 5 bases from J, leaving 13 bases between. The CDR3 DNA follows: TGTGCCAGCAGCCCCCCGCACTTCGACGAGCAGTACTTC. Protein sequence: CASSPPHFDEQYF. The whole variable domain, remainder taken from reference TRBV7-6 and TRBJ2-7, is GAGVSQSPRYKVTKRGQDVALRCDPISGHVSLYWYRQALGQGPEFLTYFNYEAQQDKSGLPNDRFSAERPEGSISTLTIQRTEQRDSAMYRCASSPPHFDEQYFGPGTRLTVT.

V usage is TRBV10-2 and J usage is TRBJ2-3; maybe TRBD2 (5 bases). Germline CDR1 is WSHSY and CDR2 is SAAADI. The CDR3 runs to 15 residues. V was pared by 8 bases and J by 4 bases, with 19 bases between. CDR3 DNA sequence: TGCGCCAGCGAACCGGTCGGGGTTCAAGCAGATACGCAGTATTTT. It encodes CASEPVGVQADTQYF.

The chain is built from TRBV19 and TRBJ2-7; D is unresolved. The CDR3 totals 15 residues. V lost 6 bases, J lost 0 bases, and 15 bases lay in between. The germline CDR1 and CDR2 sequences are LNHDA and SQIVND (reference sequence). The CDR3 loop is CASSAEDGRSYEQYF. The CDR3 DNA is TGTGCCAGTAGCGCCGAAGATGGGCGCTCCTACGAGCAGTACTTC. The full variable domain, rest sourced from reference TRBV19 and TRBJ2-7, is DGGITQSPKYLFRKEGQNVTLSCEQNLNHDAMYWYRQDPGQGLRLIYYSQIVNDFQKGDIAEGYSVSREKKESFPLTVTSAQKNPTAFYLCASSAEDGRSYEQYFGPGTRLTVT.

V gene TRBV11-2 combines with J gene TRBJ2-1; 11 bases line up with TRBD2. Germline loops: CDR1 SGHAT, CDR2 FQNNGV. V was pared by 5 bases and J by 4 bases, with 1 base of the junction left unmatched. The CDR3 consists of 14 residues. The CDR3 DNA is TGTGCCAGCAGCCGACTAGCGGGGTACAATGAGCAGTTCTTC. This gives the protein CASSRLAGYNEQFF.

This sequence joins TRBV30 and TRBJ2-5; D may match TRBD1 or TRBD2 (5 bases each). Germline CDR1 GTSNPN, CDR2 SVGIG (reference sequence). This CDR3 region has 13 residues. V lost 3 bases, J lost 4 bases, and 12 bases lay in between. CDR3 in amino acids: CAWRRVGGETQYF. CDR3 coding DNA: TGTGCCTGGAGGAGGGTTGGGGGAGAGACCCAGTACTTC. The complete variable domain, with remaining parts taken from reference TRBV30 and TRBJ2-5, reads SQTIHQWPATLVQPVGSPLSLECTVEGTSNPNLYWYRQAAGRGLQLLFYSVGIGQISSEVPQNLSASRPQDRQFILSSKKLLLSDSGFYLCAWRRVGGETQYFGPGTRLLVL.

This chain joins TRBV9 and TRBJ2-1; TRBD2 might be the D (5 bases). Trimming shortened V by 5 bases and J by 0 bases, and 12 bases separated the two germline ends. Germline-derived CDR1 and CDR2 are SGDLS and YYNGEE. This CDR3 is built from 15 residues. The CDR3 sequence is CASSPSGSSYNEQFF. The CDR3 bases are TGTGCCAGCAGTCCCAGCGGAAGCTCCTACAATGAGCAGTTCTTC.

The rearrangement links TRBV9 to TRBJ1-4; maybe TRBD1 (6 bases). This CDR3 has 15 residues. V was clipped by 3 bases and J by 0 bases, with 9 bases between them. Germline V gives CDR1 SGDLS, CDR2 YYNGEE. In DNA form, the CDR3 reads TGTGCCAGCAGCGACGGGACAACAACTAATGAAAAACTGTTTTTT. This gives the protein CASSDGTTTNEKLFF.

The sample holds a few counts of this clone. This sequence joins TRBV15 and TRBJ1-1; 7 nucleotides align to TRBD1. Germline V lookup: CDR1 LNHNV, CDR2 YYDKDF (reference sequence). The CDR3 has 16 amino acids. V trimming: 3 bases; J trimming: 3 bases; junction bases outside the gene matches: 10. CDR3 in amino acids: CATSSFLQGLDTEAFF. The DNA for the CDR3 is TGTGCCACCAGCAGTTTTTTACAGGGGTTGGACACTGAAGCTTTCTTT.

This clone was counted only a few times. The chain has TRBV11-2 and TRBJ2-2; either TRBD1 or TRBD2 may fit D (5 bases each). This CDR3 is 16 amino acids long. Per germline, CDR1 SGHAT and CDR2 FQNNGV. Trimming took off 0 bases at V and 7 bases at J, with 15 bases between the two ends. The CDR3 DNA is TGTGCCAGCAGCTTAGATGCGGGCCTAGGGGTCGGGGAGCTGTTTTTT. It yields the protein CASSLDAGLGVGELFF.

The chain links TRBV5-4 to TRBJ1-1; unclear D gene. With 9 bases removed from V and 1 base from J, the gap between germline ends came to 7 bases. CDR3 length: 11 residues. Germline lookup yields CDR1 SGHNT and CDR2 YYREEE (reference sequence). This CDR3 reads CATKRNTEAFF. In nucleotides, the CDR3 is TGTGCCACGAAGAGGAACACTGAAGCTTTCTTT.

This clone was seen more than once but under ten times. The V and J genes are TRBV6-4 and TRBJ2-3, with D possibly TRBD1 on 6 matching bases. The CDR3 totals 14 residues. Trimming stripped 4 bases from V and 6 bases from J, with 14 bases between. Germline CDR1 and CDR2: MRHNA and SNTAGT. CDR3 sequence reads: CASSALGASDTQYF. CDR3 DNA: TGTGCCAGCAGTGCTTTGGGGGCCTCCGATACGCAGTATTTT.

The chain uses TRBV29-1 and TRBJ2-2; maybe TRBD2 (6 bases). Germline-derived CDR1 and CDR2 are SQVTM and ANQGSEA. V lost 7 bases and J 2 bases, leaving 11 bases between the germline ends. The CDR3 consists of 13 residues. The CDR3 sequence: CSGSSGNTGELFF. The CDR3 DNA reads as TGCAGCGGCAGTAGCGGTAACACCGGGGAGCTGTTTTTT.

This rearrangement joins TRBV4-1 to TRBJ2-7; D gene unclear. This CDR3 has 13 amino acids. Trimming removed 0 bases from V and 2 bases from J, with 5 bases in between. Germline loops: CDR1 MGHRA, CDR2 YSYEKL. The CDR3 region has the DNA TGCGCCAGCAGCCAAGAGATGGCCTACGAGCAGTACTTC. Translation gives CASSQEMAYEQYF.

Only one count was recorded for this clone. CDR3: CASSAPEVSTDTQYF. CDR3 coding DNA: TGTGCCAGCAGCGCGCCCGAGGTTAGCACAGATACGCAGTATTTT. The genes are TRBV5-4 and TRBJ2-3; no reliable D call. Germline V CDR1 and CDR2: SGHNT, YYREEE (reference sequence). This CDR3 is built from 15 residues. Between the trimmed V and J ends, which lost 4 bases and 0 bases, there was a span of 12 bases.

This chain links TRBV7-9 with TRBJ2-4, with D uncertain. Germline-derived CDR1 and CDR2 are SEHNR and FQNEAQ (reference sequence). CDR3 size: 14 residues. Trimming pared 3 bases from V and 1 base from J, leaving 7 bases between. CDR3 sequence: CASSFAWAKNIQYF. DNA for the CDR3: TGTGCCAGCAGCTTCGCATGGGCCAAAAACATTCAGTACTTC. Full variable domain (outside the CDR3, taken from reference TRBV7-9 and TRBJ2-4): DTGVSQNPRHKITKRGQNVTFRCDPISEHNRLYWYRQTLGQGPEFLTYFQNEAQLEKSRLLSDRFSAERPKGSFSTLEIQRTEQGDSAMYLCASSFAWAKNIQYFGAGTRLSVL.

The rearrangement uses TRBV29-1 and TRBJ2-3, with 10 bases matching TRBD2. Germline V gene data show CDR1 as SQVTM and CDR2 as ANQGSEA. The CDR3 contains 11 residues. J was trimmed by 8 bases and V by 4 bases; bases with no gene match: 0. This CDR3 reads CSVGTSGTQYF. Written as DNA, the CDR3 is TGCAGCGTTGGGACTAGCGGTACGCAGTATTTT.

V and J are TRBV2 and TRBJ2-7; no clear D. The CDR3 loop spans 12 amino acids. Trimming took 6 bases from V and 3 from J, leaving 9 bases between them. CDR1 SNHLY and CDR2 FYNNEI come from the germline V gene. CDR3 DNA sequence: TGTGCCAGCAGGAGCACGGTCTACGAGCAGTACTTC. It yields the protein CASRSTVYEQYF.

This clone was seen only once. The V call is TRBV4-1, the J call TRBJ2-7; D is unclear. The CDR3 spans 17 residues. Between the trimmed V and J ends, which lost 0 bases and 0 bases, there was a span of 15 bases. CDR1 and CDR2 (germline): MGHRA, YSYEKL. The CDR3: CASSQDQLQPSSYEQYF. DNA of the CDR3: TGCGCCAGCAGCCAAGATCAGCTGCAGCCTAGCTCCTACGAGCAGTACTTC.

On this clone itself: This CDR3 is also generated by other DNA sequences in the sample. The chain links TRBV28 to TRBJ2-1; D is unresolved. From germline, CDR1 is MDHEN and CDR2 SYDVKM. Trimming removed 8 bases at V and 0 bases at J, with 8 bases between. There are 13 residues in the CDR3. CDR3 residues: CASESSSYNEQFF. The CDR3 nucleotides are TGTGCCAGCGAGTCAAGCTCCTACAATGAGCAGTTCTTC.

The genes are TRBV4-1 and TRBJ2-4; D call uncertain. Trimming removed 0 bases from V and 0 bases from J, with 3 bases in between. Germline loops: CDR1 MGHRA, CDR2 YSYEKL. The CDR3 consists of 14 residues. CDR3 amino acids: CASSQEGAKNIQYF. CDR3 nucleotide sequence: TGCGCCAGCAGCCAAGAAGGAGCCAAAAACATTCAGTACTTC.

This sequence joins TRBV4-1 and TRBJ1-1; possible D gene TRBD1, 6 bases. V lost 1 base, J lost 3 bases, and 12 bases lay in between. Per germline, CDR1 MGHRA and CDR2 YSYEKL. The CDR3 loop spans 15 amino acids. CDR3 sequence reads: CASSQAPGEYTEAFF. As DNA, the CDR3 is TGCGCCAGCAGCCAAGCCCCAGGGGAATACACTGAAGCTTTCTTT.

The chain joins TRBV11-2 to TRBJ2-5; TRBD2 matches at 9 bases. The DNA end is more similar to TRBJ2-7, so the J call may be wrong. Germline V CDR1 and CDR2: SGHAT, FQNNGV. This CDR3 has 14 amino acids. The CDR3 sequence is CASSMPSGIDEQYF. CDR3 nucleotide sequence: TGTGCCAGCAGTATGCCTAGCGGGATCGACGAGCAGTACTTC.

The chain joins TRBV28 to TRBJ2-5, with D possibly being TRBD1 (7 bases). This CDR3 comprises 12 residues. V lost 7 bases and J lost 5, with 11 bases in between. Germline V gives CDR1 MDHEN, CDR2 SYDVKM. The CDR3 loop is CASNPGGETQYF. As DNA, the CDR3 is TGTGCCAGCAACCCAGGGGGGGAGACCCAGTACTTC.

This rearrangement joins TRBV6-1 to TRBJ2-1; D possibly corresponds to TRBD2 (7 bases). Trimming left V 0 bases short and J 2 bases short, with 11 bases between. This CDR3 has 16 residues. Germline V CDR1 and CDR2: MNHNS, SASEGT. CDR3 sequence reads: CASSEASGGAYNEQFF. CDR3 nucleotide sequence: TGTGCCAGCAGTGAAGCATCGGGGGGCGCCTACAATGAGCAGTTCTTC.

The chain links TRBV9 to TRBJ2-1; D perhaps matches TRBD2 (6 bases). The germline CDR1 and CDR2 sequences are SGDLS and YYNGEE. V lost 3 bases, J lost 7 bases, and 17 bases lay in between. The CDR3 sequence is 15 residues long. In DNA, the CDR3 is TGTGCCAGCAGCGCCTCGGGACTGTCAGGGAATGAGCAGTTCTTC. This encodes CASSASGLSGNEQFF. The variable domain in full, with the rest retrieved from reference TRBV9 and TRBJ2-1, is DSGVTQTPKHLITATGQRVTLRCSPRSGDLSVYWYQQSLDQGLQFLIQYYNGEERAKGNILERFSAQQFPDLHSELNLSSLELGDSALYFCASSASGLSGNEQFFGPGTRLTVL.

The chain employs TRBV19 and TRBJ2-7, with TRBD2 matching 7 bases. The V gene's germline CDR1 is LNHDA and CDR2 SQIVND (reference sequence). With 4 bases clipped from V and 1 base from J, the junction kept 1 base outside the gene matches. The length of the CDR3 is 13 residues. The CDR3 sequence: CASSTSGSYEQYF. The CDR3 DNA is TGTGCCAGTAGTACTAGCGGTTCCTACGAGCAGTACTTC.

This clone was seen a handful of times. This sequence joins TRBV7-9 and TRBJ2-7; D not certain. CDR3 length equals 15 residues. V shed 1 base and J shed 1 base, with 11 bases lying between them. The germline V gene has CDR1 SEHNR and CDR2 FQNEAQ (reference sequence). The CDR3 DNA follows: TGTGCCAGCAGCTTAGGAATCGAAGGGTCCTACGAGCAGTACTTC. Translation gives CASSLGIEGSYEQYF.

This chain's CDR3 is CASSLRQGVGYTF. CDR3 in DNA: TGTGCCAGCAGCTTGAGACAGGGGGTTGGCTACACCTTC. This chain connects TRBV5-4 to TRBJ1-2; TRBD1 matches at 9 bases. The CDR3 has 13 residues. In germline, CDR1 is SGHNT, CDR2 YYREEE (reference sequence). The V gene end was trimmed by 1 base and the J gene end by 7 bases; junction bases not matched to a gene: 2.

The chain uses TRBV5-6 and TRBJ2-1; D gene unclear. This CDR3 comprises 11 residues. Germline assignment: CDR1 SGHDT and CDR2 YYEEEE. Trimming stripped 2 bases from V and 3 bases from J, with 0 bases between. The CDR3 loop is CASSFYNEQFF. CDR3 DNA sequence: TGTGCCAGCAGCTTCTACAATGAGCAGTTCTTC.